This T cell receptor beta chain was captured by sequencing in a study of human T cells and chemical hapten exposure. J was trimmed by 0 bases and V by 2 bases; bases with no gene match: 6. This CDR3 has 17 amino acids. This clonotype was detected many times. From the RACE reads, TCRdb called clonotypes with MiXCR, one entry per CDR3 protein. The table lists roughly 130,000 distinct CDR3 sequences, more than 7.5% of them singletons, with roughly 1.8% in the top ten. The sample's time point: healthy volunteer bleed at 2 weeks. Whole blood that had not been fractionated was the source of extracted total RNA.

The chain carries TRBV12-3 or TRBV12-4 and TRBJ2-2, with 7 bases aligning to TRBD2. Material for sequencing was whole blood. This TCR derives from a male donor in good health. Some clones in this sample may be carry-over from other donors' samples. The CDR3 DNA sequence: TGTGCCAGCAGTTTACAAGGCGGGGGTGCGAACACCGGGGAGCTGTTTTTT. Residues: CASSLQGGGANTGELFF.